This T cell receptor beta chain was captured by sequencing in a study of T cell responses to AZD1222 COVID-19 vaccine. Study observations and caveats: Among vaccine-associated CD4 TCRs, coverage spanned spike, with dominance at 160-218 and 743-854. Two AZD1222 doses significantly raised spike-specific TCR breadth and depth over controls. The repertoires were collected only after the peak T cell response. Nearly half of spike-specific TCRs reportedly target unmutated variant regions.

Data came from immunoSEQ multiplex PCR; TCRdb stores just in-frame clones and leaves some out. The profile covers some 140,000 clones, with roughly 90% appearing a single time and 3.1% taken by the ten largest. For this clone: The target antigen is unknown.

The CDR3 loop spans 16 amino acids. V gave up 6 bases and J gave up 3 bases; unmatched junction bases: 10. Looked up from germline, CDR1 is MGHDK and CDR2 is SYGVNS. Material: peripheral blood, obtained on day 0 of AZD1222 vaccination. This sequence joins TRBV25-1 and TRBJ1-4, with 7 bases lining up with TRBD1. The receptor was isolated from an adult in good health. The CDR3, as DNA: TGTGCCAGCAGCCCTCCAGGGGGGGCTGCTAATGAAAAACTGTTTTTT. It yields the protein CASSPPGGAANEKLFF.